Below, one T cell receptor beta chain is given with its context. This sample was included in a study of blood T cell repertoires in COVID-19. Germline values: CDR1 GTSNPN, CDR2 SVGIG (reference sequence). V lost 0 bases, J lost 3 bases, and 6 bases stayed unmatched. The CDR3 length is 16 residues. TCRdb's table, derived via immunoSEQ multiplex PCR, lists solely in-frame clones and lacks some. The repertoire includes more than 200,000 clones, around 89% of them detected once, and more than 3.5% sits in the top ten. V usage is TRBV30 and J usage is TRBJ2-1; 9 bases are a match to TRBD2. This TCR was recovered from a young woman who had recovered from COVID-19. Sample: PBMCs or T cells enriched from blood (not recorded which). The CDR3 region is CAWSVRSGRYYNEQFF. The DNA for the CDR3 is TGTGCCTGGAGTGTAAGAAGCGGGAGGTACTACAATGAGCAGTTCTTC.